Below, one T cell receptor beta chain is given with its context. In the authors' workflow: The assay estimated nucleated cells by amplifying reference gene primers. The protocol was immunoSEQ multiplex PCR, while the TCRdb copy is restricted to in-frame clones and leaves out a portion. V and J calls and clone size come straight from that table; D and trimming were deduced from the DNA. The table includes about 200,000 clones, just over 85% detected once. This record belongs to a study of blood T cell repertoires in COVID-19. Study-wide background: Samples representing acute and convalescent COVID-19 were sourced from the United States, Italy and Spain. From T cells, B-cell-depleted T cells, or PBMCs came the material, which was cDNA or gDNA.

The receptor was derived from an older man with acute or convalescent COVID-19. The sample taken for sequencing was peripheral blood.

CDR3 nucleotide sequence: TGTGCCAGCAGAGGGACAGGGCAGAACACTGAAGCTTTCTTT. It translates to CASRGTGQNTEAFF. This chain links TRBV6-5 with TRBJ1-1; 9 bases map to TRBD1. The CDR3 has 14 amino acids. The V and J ends lost 6 bases and 1 base, in that order; junction bases with no gene match: 3. Germline assignment: CDR1 MNHEY and CDR2 SVGAGI.